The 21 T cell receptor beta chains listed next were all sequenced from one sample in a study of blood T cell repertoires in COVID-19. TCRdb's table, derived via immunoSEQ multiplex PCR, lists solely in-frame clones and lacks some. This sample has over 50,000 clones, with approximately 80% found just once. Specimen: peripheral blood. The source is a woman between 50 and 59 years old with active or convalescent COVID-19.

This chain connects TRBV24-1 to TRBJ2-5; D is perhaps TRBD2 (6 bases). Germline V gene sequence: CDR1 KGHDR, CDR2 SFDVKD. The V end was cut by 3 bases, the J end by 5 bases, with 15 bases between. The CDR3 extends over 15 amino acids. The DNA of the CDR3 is TGTGCCACCAGTGATCCCGGGCCGGCGGGGGAGACCCAGTACTTC. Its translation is CATSDPGPAGETQYF.

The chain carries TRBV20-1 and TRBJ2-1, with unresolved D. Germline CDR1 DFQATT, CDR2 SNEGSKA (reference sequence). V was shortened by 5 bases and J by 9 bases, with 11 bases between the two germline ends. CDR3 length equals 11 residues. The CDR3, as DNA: TGCAGTGCTTCAACCCAGTCTGAGCAGTTCTTC. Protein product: CSASTQSEQFF.

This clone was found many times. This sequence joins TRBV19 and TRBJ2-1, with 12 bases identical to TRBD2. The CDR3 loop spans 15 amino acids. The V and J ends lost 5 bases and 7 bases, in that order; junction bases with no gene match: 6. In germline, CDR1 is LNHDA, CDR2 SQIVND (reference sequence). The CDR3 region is CASSSSGGAWNEQFF. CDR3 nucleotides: TGTGCCAGTAGTTCTAGCGGGGGGGCATGGAATGAGCAGTTCTTC. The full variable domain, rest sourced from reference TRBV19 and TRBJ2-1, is DGGITQSPKYLFRKEGQNVTLSCEQNLNHDAMYWYRQDPGQGLRLIYYSQIVNDFQKGDIAEGYSVSREKKESFPLTVTSAQKNPTAFYLCASSSSGGAWNEQFFGPGTRLTVL.

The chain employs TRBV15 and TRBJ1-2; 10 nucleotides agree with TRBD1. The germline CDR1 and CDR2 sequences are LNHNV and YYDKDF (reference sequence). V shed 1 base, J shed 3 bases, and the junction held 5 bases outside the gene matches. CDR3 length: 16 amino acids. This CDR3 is CATSRGDRGADYGYTF. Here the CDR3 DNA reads TGTGCCACCAGCAGAGGGGACAGGGGCGCGGACTATGGCTACACCTTC.

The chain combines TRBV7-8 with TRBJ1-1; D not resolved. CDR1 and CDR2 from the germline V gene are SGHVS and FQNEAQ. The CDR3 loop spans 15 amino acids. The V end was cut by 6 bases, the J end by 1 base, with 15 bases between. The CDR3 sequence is CASRSVITSNTEAFF. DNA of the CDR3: TGTGCCAGCAGGTCGGTTATTACCTCGAACACTGAAGCTTTCTTT.

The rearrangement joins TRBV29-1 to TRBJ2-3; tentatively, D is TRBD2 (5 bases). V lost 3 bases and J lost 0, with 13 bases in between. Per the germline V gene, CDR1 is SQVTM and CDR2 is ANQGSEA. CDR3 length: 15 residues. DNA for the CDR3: TGCAGCGTTGATTATGAGGGCCTCAGCACAGATACGCAGTATTTT. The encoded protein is CSVDYEGLSTDTQYF.

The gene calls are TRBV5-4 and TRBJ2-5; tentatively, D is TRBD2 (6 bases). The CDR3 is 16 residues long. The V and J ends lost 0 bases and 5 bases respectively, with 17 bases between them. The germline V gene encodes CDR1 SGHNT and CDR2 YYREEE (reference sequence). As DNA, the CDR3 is TGTGCCAGCAGCTTGGATCTGGCGGGACGGGGGGAGACCCAGTACTTC. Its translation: CASSLDLAGRGETQYF.

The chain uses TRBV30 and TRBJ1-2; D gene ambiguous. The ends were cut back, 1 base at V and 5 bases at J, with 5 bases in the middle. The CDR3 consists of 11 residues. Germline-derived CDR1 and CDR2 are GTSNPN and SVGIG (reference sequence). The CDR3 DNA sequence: TGTGCCTGGAGTGCCCAGTATGGCTACACCTTC. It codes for CAWSAQYGYTF.

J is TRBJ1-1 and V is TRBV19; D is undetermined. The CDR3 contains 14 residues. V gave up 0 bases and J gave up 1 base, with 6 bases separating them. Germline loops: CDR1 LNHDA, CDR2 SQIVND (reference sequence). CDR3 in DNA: TGTGCCAGTAGTATAGATCGGGGGAACACTGAAGCTTTCTTT. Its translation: CASSIDRGNTEAFF.

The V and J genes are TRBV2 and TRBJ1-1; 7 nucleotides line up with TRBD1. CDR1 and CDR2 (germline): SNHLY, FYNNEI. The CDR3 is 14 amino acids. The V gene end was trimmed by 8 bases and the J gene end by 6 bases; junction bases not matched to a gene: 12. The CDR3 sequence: CASQQTSRGSEAFF. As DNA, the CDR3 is TGTGCCAGCCAACAAACCTCCAGGGGGTCTGAAGCTTTCTTT.

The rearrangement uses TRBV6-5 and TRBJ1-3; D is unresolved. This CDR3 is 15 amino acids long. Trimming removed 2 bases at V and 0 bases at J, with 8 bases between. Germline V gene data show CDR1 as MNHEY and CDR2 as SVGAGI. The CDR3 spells CASSYRASSGNTIYF. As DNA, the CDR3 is TGTGCCAGCAGTTACCGCGCGAGCTCTGGAAACACCATATATTTT.

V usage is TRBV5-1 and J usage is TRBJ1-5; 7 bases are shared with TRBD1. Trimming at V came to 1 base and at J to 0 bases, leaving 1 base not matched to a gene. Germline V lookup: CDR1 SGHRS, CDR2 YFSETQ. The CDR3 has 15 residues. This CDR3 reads CASSLTGDSNQPQHF. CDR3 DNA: TGCGCCAGCAGCTTGACAGGGGATAGCAATCAGCCCCAGCATTTT.

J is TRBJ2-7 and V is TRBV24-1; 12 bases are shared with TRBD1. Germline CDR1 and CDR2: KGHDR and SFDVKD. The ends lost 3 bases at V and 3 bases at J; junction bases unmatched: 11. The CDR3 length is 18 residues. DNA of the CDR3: TGTGCCACCAGTGATACCGGGACAGGGGGCGATGATAACTACGAGCAGTACTTC. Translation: CATSDTGTGGDDNYEQYF.

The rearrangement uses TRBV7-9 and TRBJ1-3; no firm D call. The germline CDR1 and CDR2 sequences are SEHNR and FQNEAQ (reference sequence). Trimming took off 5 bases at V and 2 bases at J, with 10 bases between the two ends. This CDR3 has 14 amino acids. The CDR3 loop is CASSPVIPGNTIYF. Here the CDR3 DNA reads TGTGCCAGCAGCCCAGTGATTCCTGGAAACACCATATATTTT.

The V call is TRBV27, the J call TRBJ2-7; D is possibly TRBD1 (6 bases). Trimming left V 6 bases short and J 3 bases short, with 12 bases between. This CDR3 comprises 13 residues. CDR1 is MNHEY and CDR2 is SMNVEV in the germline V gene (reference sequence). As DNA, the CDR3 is TGTGCCAGCAGGCCAGGGGTTATCTACGAGCAGTACTTC. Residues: CASRPGVIYEQYF.

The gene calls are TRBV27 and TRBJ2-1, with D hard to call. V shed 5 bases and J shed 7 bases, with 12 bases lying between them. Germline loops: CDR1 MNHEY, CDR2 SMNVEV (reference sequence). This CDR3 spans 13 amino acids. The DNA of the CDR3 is TGTGCCAGCAGTCCCCGGAGCACTAATGAGCAGTTCTTC. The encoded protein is CASSPRSTNEQFF.

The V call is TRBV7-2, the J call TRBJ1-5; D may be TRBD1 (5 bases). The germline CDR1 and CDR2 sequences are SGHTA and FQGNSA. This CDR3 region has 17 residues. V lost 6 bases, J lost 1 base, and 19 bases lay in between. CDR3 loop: CASSPNRAGRSNQPQHF. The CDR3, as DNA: TGTGCCAGCAGTCCGAATAGGGCAGGGCGGAGCAATCAGCCCCAGCATTTT.

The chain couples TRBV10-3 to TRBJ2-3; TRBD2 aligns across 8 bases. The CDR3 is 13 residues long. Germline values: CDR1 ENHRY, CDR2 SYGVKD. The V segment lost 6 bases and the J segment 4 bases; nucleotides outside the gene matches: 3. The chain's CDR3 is CAISPAGADTQYF. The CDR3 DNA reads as TGTGCCATCAGCCCAGCGGGAGCAGATACGCAGTATTTT.

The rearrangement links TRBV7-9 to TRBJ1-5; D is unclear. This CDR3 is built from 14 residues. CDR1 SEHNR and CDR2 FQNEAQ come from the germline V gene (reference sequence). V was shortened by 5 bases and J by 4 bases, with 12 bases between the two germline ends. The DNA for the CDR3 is TGTGCCAGCAGCGGAGGGTATGGGAATCAGCCCCAGCATTTT. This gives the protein CASSGGYGNQPQHF.

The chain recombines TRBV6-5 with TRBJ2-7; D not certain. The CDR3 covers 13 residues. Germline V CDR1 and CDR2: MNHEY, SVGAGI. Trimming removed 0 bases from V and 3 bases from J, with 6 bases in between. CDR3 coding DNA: TGTGCCAGCAGTTACTCCCCCCGCTACGAGCAGTACTTC. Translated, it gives CASSYSPRYEQYF.

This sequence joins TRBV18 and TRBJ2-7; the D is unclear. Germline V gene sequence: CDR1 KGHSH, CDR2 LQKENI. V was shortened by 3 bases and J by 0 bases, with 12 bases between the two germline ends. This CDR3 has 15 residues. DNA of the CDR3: TGTGCCAGCTCACCCCCAGAGACTGGCTCCTACGAGCAGTACTTC. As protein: CASSPPETGSYEQYF. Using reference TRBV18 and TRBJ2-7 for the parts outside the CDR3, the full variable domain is NAGVMQNPRHLVRRRGQEARLRCSPMKGHSHVYWYRQLPEEGLKFMVYLQKENIIDESGMPKERFSAEFPKEGPSILRIQQVVRGDSAAYFCASSPPETGSYEQYFGPGTRLTVT.